A selection of T cell receptor beta chains follows, all from one sample in a study of blood T cell repertoires in COVID-19. The protocol was immunoSEQ multiplex PCR, while the TCRdb copy is restricted to in-frame clones and leaves out a portion. This table has around 94,000 clones, over 85% appearing once. What was sequenced was peripheral blood. The receptor set was obtained from a woman aged 45-65 years with COVID-19, enrolled during active disease. The conserved cysteine and the conserved F or W are not part of the CDR3 here. Not all rows give a size; the values are once, few, many and, for expanded clones, a class.

J gene,clone size,V gene,CDR3 protein
TRBJ2-7,NA,TRBV6-5,ASSHRQAYEQY
TRBJ1-1,NA,TRBV7-7,ASSLVTKAGGKLMNTEAF
TRBJ2-5,NA,TRBV5-6,ASRKAGVETQY
TRBJ2-3,once,TRBV18,ASSPPQAQTTDTQY
TRBJ2-1,NA,TRBV29-1,SVERYEQF
TRBJ2-1,NA,TRBV7-2,ASSSRDSSYNEQF
TRBJ2-3,NA,TRBV5-1,ASSSTGHLLTDTQY
TRBJ2-2,NA,TRBV6-5,ASSYDWNTGELF
TRBJ2-4,NA,TRBV11-2,ASSLDSDRGRAKNIQY
TRBJ2-3,NA,TRBV6-1,ASSEQANTQY
TRBJ2-7,NA,TRBV6-4,ARAGQGPSWKY
TRBJ2-3,NA,TRBV30,AWRGRGAGVTDTQY
TRBJ2-1,NA,TRBV6-2/TRBV6-3,ASSGAGTSGGDEQF
TRBJ2-1,NA,TRBV19,ASSAGLAYNEQF
TRBJ2-5,NA,TRBV3-1/TRBV3-2,ASSPLGFSVHQQETQY
TRBJ1-1,NA,TRBV2,ASSSLGGNTEAF
TRBJ1-3,NA,TRBV19,ASSREGGSSGNTIY
TRBJ2-2,NA,TRBV19,ASTFQAYTGELF
TRBJ2-2,once,TRBV30,AWSVGGPGELF
TRBJ1-1,NA,TRBV29-1,SVARVNTEAF
TRBJ2-3,NA,TRBV7-2,ASSFAGGRTDTQY
TRBJ1-5,once,TRBV6-1,ASSEVTGYRNQPQH
TRBJ2-5,NA,TRBV7-8,ASSLGAGVQETQY
TRBJ2-2,NA,TRBV3-1/TRBV3-2,ASSQIRGQGIVTGELF
TRBJ1-4,NA,TRBV7-8,ASSKGQSYEKLF
TRBJ2-5,NA,TRBV5-4,ASSLDNHQETQY
TRBJ2-3,NA,TRBV18,ASSPLAQVADTQY
TRBJ2-3,NA,TRBV10-3,AISEGGAGTDTQY
TRBJ2-2,NA,TRBV10-1,ASSEHEFTGELF
TRBJ2-3,NA,TRBV11-3,ASSFSGGTDTQY
TRBJ2-1,few,TRBV27,ASSPPDRDEQF
TRBJ1-2,NA,TRBV30,AWSEQGNGYT
TRBJ2-3,NA,TRBV5-5,ASSSPGLSTDTQY
TRBJ1-5,NA,TRBV21-1,ASSPVGGRNQPQH
TRBJ1-4,NA,TRBV18,ASSPPDRSSEKLF
TRBJ1-4,few,TRBV23-1,ASRPNQESGQGGEKLF
TRBJ2-7,NA,TRBV5-4,ASSPGDEQY
TRBJ2-5,NA,TRBV30,AWSGTSLETQY
TRBJ2-7,once,TRBV7-9,ASSPNPGGYEQY
TRBJ2-3,NA,TRBV11-2,ASSQLPRPRGGPPQY
TRBJ1-2,once,TRBV9,ASERGSGYT
TRBJ1-4,once,TRBV14,ARSGQYEKLF
TRBJ2-6,NA,TRBV19,ASSPQGAGANVLT
TRBJ2-2,once,TRBV5-1,ASAVGVTGELF
TRBJ2-1,NA,TRBV7-9,ASSPSGGAGF
TRBJ1-2,NA,TRBV5-1,ASSLAGYGYT
TRBJ2-5,NA,TRBV19,ASSIGARGSQETQY
TRBJ2-2,NA,TRBV19,ASSINRGRSDTGELF
TRBJ1-5,once,TRBV24-1,ATSDISGNQPQH
TRBJ1-2,NA,TRBV7-8,ASSLFGREDGYT
TRBJ1-5,NA,TRBV18,ASSPGQGVIQPQH
TRBJ1-2,NA,TRBV2,ASGRTGKEYGYT
TRBJ1-2,NA,TRBV11-3,ASSPHSDRDREVDGYT
TRBJ2-3,NA,TRBV5-1,ASSRGGLLSTDTQY
TRBJ2-1,NA,TRBV4-1,ASSLRGSSYNEQF
TRBJ1-5,NA,TRBV24-1,APHKSNQPQH
TRBJ2-7,NA,TRBV9,ASSVGGRGYEQY